The entry below gives a single TCR beta chain sequence along with its context. What it binds is unknown. The source of the sample is a study of shared clonotypes between healthy human individuals. Across the whole study: There were three CD4 naive, three CD4 memory, two CD8 naive and one CD8 memory plates per donor.

Losses at the gene ends were 6 bases for V and 4 bases for J; bases not matched to a gene: 0. From germline, CDR1 is SGHAT and CDR2 FQNNGV. This CDR3 has 12 amino acids. Study observations and caveats: Limitation of the genetic and exposure-history diversity represented came from the few donors.

The assay was immunoSEQ multiplex PCR, and TCRdb's table has in-frame clones only and misses some. The data hold about 2 million clones, with approximately 95% observed a single time. Naive CD8 cells lacked CD45RO, underwent positive selection for CCR7 and left out terminally differentiated effector memory CD45RA+ cells. The clonotype was recovered from a man between 18 and 29 years old in good health. Input material: naive CD8+ T cells sorted from blood. This sequence joins TRBV11-2 and TRBJ1-1, with 9 bases fitting TRBD1. CDR3 in DNA: TGTGCCAGCAGGACAGGGGGCACTGAAGCTTTCTTT. This encodes CASRTGGTEAFF.